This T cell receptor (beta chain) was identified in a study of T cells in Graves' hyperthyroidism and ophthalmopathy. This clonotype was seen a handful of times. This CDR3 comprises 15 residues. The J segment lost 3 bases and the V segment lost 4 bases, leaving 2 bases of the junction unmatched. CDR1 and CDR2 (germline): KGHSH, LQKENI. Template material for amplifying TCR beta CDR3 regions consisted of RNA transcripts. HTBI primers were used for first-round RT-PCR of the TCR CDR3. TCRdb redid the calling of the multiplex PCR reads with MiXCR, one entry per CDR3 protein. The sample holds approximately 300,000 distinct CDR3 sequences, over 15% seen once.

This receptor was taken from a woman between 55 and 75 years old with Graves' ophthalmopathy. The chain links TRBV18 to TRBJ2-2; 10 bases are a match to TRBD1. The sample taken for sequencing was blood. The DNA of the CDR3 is TGTGCCAGCTCACGGGACAGGGGACACACCGGGGAGCTGTTTTTT. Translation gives CASSRDRGHTGELFF.